This T cell receptor (beta chain) was captured in a study of blood T cell repertoires in COVID-19. About the research overall: PBMCs, B-cell-depleted T cells, or T cells provided the cDNA or gDNA that made up the material.

J lost 0 bases, V lost 10 bases, and 9 bases had no gene match. From germline, CDR1 is SNHLY and CDR2 FYNNEI. The CDR3 has 17 amino acids. Methods used by the authors: Reference gene primer amplification gave nucleated cell count estimates. Assay: immunoSEQ multiplex PCR; the TCRdb copy retains only in-frame clones and omits some. V and J calls and clone size follow that table, whereas D and trimming were derived from the DNA. The data contain hundreds of thousands of clones, about 88% of them singletons. Seattle-derived patients entered the study during active infection and were followed longitudinally.

The sample was peripheral blood. The V and J genes are TRBV2 and TRBJ2-6, with 10 bases lining up with TRBD2. The receptor was derived from a woman aged 30 to 39 with COVID-19, enrolled during active disease. The CDR3 is CATETSGFDSGANVLTF. As DNA, the CDR3 is TGTGCCACCGAGACTAGCGGGTTTGACTCTGGGGCCAACGTCCTGACTTTC. The entire variable domain, with the rest obtained from reference TRBV2 and TRBJ2-6, is as follows: EPEVTQTPSHQVTQMGQEVILRCVPISNHLYFYWYRQILGQKVEFLVSFYNNEISEKSEIFDDQFSVERPDGSNFTLKIRSTKLEDSAMYFCATETSGFDSGANVLTFGAGSRLTVL.